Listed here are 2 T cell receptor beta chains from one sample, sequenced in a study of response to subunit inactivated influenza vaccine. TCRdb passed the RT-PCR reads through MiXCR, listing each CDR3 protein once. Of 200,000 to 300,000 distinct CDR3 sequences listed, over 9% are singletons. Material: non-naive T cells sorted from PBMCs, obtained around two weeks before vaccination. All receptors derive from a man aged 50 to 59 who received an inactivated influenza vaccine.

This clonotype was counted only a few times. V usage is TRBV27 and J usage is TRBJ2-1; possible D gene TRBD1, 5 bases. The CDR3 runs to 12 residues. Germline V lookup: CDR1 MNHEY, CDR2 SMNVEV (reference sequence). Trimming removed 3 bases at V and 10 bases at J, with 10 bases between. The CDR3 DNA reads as TGTGCCAGCAGTTTGCAGGGATTAGAGCAGTTCTTC. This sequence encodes CASSLQGLEQFF.

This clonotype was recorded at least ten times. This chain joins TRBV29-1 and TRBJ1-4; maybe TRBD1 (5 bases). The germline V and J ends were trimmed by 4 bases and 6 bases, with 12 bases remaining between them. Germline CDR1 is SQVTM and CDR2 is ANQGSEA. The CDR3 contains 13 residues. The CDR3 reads CSVGGAPDEKLFF. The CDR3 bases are TGCAGCGTTGGAGGGGCACCGGATGAAAAACTGTTTTTT.